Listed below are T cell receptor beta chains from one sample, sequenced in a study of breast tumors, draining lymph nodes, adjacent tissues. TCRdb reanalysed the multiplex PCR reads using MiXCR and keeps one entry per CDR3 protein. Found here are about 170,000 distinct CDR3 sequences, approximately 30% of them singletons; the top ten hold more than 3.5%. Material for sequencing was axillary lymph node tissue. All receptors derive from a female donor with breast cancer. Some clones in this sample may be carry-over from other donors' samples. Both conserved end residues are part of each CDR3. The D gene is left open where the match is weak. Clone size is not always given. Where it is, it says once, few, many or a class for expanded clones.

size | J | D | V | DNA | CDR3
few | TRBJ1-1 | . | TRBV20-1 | TGCAGTGAGGGGGGGCAGGACACTGAAGCTTTCTTT | CSEGGQDTEAFF
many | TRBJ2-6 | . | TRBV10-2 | TGCGCCAGCCAGGATCCTGGGGCCAACGTCCTGACTTTC | CASQDPGANVLTF
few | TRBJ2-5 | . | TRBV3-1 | TGTGCCAGCAGCCTCCCATGGGGAGAGACCCAGTACTTC | CASSLPWGETQYF
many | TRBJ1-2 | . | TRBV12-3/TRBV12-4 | TGTGCCAGCAGTTTAGTAGTTGCGGATGGCTACACCTTC | CASSLVVADGYTF
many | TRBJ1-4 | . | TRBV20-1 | TGCAGTGCTAGAGATAGGAATGAAAAACTGTTTTTT | CSARDRNEKLFF
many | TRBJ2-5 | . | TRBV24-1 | TGTGCCACCAGTGTTCAGGGCATACAGACCCAGTACTTC | CATSVQGIQTQYF
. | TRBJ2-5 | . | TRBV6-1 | TGTGCCAGCAGTGAAGTGGCAGGGTTCGGGGTGGAGACCCAGTACTTC | CASSEVAGFGVETQYF
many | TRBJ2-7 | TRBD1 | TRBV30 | TGTGCCTGGAGTGTAGGGGCCGGGACAGGGGTCTACGAGCAGTACTTC | CAWSVGAGTGVYEQYF
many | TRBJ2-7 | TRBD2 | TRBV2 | TGTGCCCTGCTAGCGGACTACGAGCAGTACTTC | CALLADYEQYF
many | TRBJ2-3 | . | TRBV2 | TGTGCCAGCAGTGCCTTAGGGGCGGCTAGCACAGATACGCAGTATTTT | CASSALGAASTDTQYF
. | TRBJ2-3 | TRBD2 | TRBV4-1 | TGCGCCAGCAGCCAAGAAGAAGGGTCGGTAGCGGGGGGGGTAGATACGCAGTATTTT | CASSQEEGSVAGGVDTQYF
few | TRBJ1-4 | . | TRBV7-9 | TGTGCCAGCAGCTTATCGCACCGACGGAATGAAAAACTGTTTTTT | CASSLSHRRNEKLFF
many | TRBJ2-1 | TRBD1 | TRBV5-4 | TGTGCCAGCAGCTTGGCCACAGGGGGTGAGCAGTTCTTC | CASSLATGGEQFF
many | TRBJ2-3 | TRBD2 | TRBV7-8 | TGTGCTACGAGCGGGGGGGCCACAGATACGCAGTATTTT | CATSGGATDTQYF
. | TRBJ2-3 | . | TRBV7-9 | TGTGCCAGCAGCCTAGGGCTAAGCACAGATACGCAGTGTTTT | CASSLGLSTDTQCF
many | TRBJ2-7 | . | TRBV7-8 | TGTGCCAGCAGCTTATCAGGGAGTAGGGAGCAGTACTTC | CASSLSGSREQYF
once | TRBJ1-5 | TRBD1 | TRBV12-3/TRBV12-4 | TGTGCCAGCGCAACGACAGGGGGCGTCAGCAATCAGCCCCAGCATTTT | CASATTGGVSNQPQHF
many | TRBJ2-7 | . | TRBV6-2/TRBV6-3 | TGTGCCTGTACTAACAGGATTTACGAGCAGTACTTC | CACTNRIYEQYF
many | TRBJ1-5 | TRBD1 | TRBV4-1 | TGCGCCAGCAGCCAAGGACAGGGGGCTAGCAATCAGCCCCAGCATTTT | CASSQGQGASNQPQHF
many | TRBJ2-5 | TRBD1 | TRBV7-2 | TGTGCCAGCAGCCCGCACCCGGGACAGGGGTGGGAGACCCAGTACTTC | CASSPHPGQGWETQYF
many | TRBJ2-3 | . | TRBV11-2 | TGTGCCAGCAGCCCAGGGGGGGCCGGGTATACGCAGTATTTT | CASSPGGAGYTQYF
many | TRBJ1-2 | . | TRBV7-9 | TGTGCCAGCAGCCTCGCAGACCCGACAGGTCGCGGCTACACCTTC | CASSLADPTGRGYTF
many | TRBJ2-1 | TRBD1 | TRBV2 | TGTGCCAGCAGTGCCAGGACAGGGGGCTACAATGAGCAGTTCTTC | CASSARTGGYNEQFF
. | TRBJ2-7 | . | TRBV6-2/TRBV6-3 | TGTGCCAGCAGTTACCCTATTACAGGACTGACCTCCTACGAGCAGTACTTC | CASSYPITGLTSYEQYF
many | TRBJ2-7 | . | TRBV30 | TGTGCCTGGAGTGTAGACTCCTACGAGCAGTACTTC | CAWSVDSYEQYF
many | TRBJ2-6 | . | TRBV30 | TGTGCCTGGGGGGAGGGGGCCAACGTCCTGACTTTC | CAWGEGANVLTF
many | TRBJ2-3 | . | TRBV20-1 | TGCAGTGCTAGAACAACTTGGGATAACACAGATACGCAGTATTTT | CSARTTWDNTDTQYF
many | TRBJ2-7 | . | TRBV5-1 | TGCGCCAGCAGCCGCACGGGGAGCGAGCAGTACTTC | CASSRTGSEQYF
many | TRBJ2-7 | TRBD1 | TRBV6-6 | TGTGCCACACGACGCGGTAGGGGACAGACCTACGAGCAGTACTTC | CATRRGRGQTYEQYF
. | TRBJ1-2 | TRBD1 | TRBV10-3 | TGTGCCATCAGTGAGTCGACGTGGGGACAGGACTATGGCTACACCTTC | CAISESTWGQDYGYTF
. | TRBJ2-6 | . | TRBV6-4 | TGTGCCGGGGGTTCGTGGGGACACTCTGGGGCCAACGTCCTGACTTTC | CAGGSWGHSGANVLTF
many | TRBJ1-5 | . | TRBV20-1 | TGCAGTGCTAGGGGTGACAGGTATCAGCCCCAGCATTTT | CSARGDRYQPQHF
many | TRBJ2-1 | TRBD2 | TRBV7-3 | TGTGCCAGCAGCTCCATCGGGGGGAGGAACAATGAGCAGTTCTTC | CASSSIGGRNNEQFF
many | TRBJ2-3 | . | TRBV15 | TGTGCCACCACCCAGGGGGGTGCTAGCACAGATACGCAGTATTTT | CATTQGGASTDTQYF
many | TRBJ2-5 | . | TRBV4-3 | TGCGCCAGCAGCCAAGCACCGGGGGCAGGAGAGACCCAGTACTTC | CASSQAPGAGETQYF
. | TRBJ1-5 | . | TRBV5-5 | TGTGCCAGCAGCTTTGATAGCGATCAGCCCCAGCATTTT | CASSFDSDQPQHF
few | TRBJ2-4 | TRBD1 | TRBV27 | TGTGCCAGCAGAACAGGGGGCGATGCCAAAAACATTCAGTACTTC | CASRTGGDAKNIQYF
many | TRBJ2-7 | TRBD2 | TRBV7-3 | TGTGCCAGCAGCCATAGCGGGGGGGGTCCCTACGAGCAGTACTTC | CASSHSGGGPYEQYF
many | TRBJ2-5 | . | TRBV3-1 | TGTGCCAGCAGCCAAGTTACAAAAGAGACCCAGTACTTC | CASSQVTKETQYF
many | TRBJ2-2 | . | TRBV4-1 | TGCGCCAGCAGCCAAACTCTCGACTATCCCGGGGAGCTGTTTTTT | CASSQTLDYPGELFF
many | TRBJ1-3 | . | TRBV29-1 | TGCAGCGGCCTGAGCTCTGGAAACACCATATATTTT | CSGLSSGNTIYF
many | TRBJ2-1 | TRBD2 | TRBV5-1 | TGCGCCAGTCGAGGGAGGGTTGCCTACAATGAGCAGTTCTTC | CASRGRVAYNEQFF
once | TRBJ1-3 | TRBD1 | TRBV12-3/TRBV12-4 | TGTGCCAGCAGTAACAGGGGAAGGGAAAACACCATATACTTT | CASSNRGRENTIYF
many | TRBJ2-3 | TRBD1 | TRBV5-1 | TGCGCCAGCAGCTTGACAGGGGCCCTCACAGATACGCAGTATTTT | CASSLTGALTDTQYF
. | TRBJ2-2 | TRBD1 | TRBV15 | TGTGCCACCAGCATGTCGAGGACAGGGGGAACCGGGGAGCTGTTTTTT | CATSMSRTGGTGELFF